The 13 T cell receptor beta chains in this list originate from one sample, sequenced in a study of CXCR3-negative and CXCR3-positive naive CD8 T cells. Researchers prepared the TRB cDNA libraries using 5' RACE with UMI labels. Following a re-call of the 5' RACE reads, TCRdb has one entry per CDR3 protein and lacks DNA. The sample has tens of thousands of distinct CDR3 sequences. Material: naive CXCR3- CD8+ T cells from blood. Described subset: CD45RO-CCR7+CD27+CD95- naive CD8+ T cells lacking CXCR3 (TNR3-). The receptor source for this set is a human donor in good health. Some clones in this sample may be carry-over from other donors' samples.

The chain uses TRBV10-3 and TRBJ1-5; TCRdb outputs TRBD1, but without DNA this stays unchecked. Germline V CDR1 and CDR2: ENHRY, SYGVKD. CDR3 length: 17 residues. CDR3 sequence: CAISESEWGYRNQPQHF.

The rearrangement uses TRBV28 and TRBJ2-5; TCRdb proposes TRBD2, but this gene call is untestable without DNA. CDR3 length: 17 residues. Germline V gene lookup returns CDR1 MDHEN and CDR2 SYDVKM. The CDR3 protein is CASSFKDSPMGIWTQYF.

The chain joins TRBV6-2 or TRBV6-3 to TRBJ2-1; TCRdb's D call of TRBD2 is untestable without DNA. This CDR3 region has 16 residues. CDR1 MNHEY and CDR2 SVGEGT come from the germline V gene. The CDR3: CASRPTSGSPYNEQFF.

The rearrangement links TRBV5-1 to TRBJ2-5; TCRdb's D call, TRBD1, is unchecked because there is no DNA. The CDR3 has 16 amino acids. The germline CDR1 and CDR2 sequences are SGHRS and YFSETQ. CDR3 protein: CASSLATGFEQETQYF.

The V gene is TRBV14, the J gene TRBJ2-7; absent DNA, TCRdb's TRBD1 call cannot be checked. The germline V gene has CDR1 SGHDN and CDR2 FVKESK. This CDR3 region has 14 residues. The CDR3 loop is CASSRDRGLYEQYF.

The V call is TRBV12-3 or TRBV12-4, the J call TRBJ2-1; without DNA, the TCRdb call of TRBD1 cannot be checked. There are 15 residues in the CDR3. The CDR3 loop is CASSPGQGFMNEQFF.

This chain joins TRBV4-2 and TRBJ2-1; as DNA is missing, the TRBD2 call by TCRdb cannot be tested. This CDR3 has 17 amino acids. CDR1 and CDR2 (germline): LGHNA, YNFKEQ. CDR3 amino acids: CASSHRFGLAGWKGQFF.

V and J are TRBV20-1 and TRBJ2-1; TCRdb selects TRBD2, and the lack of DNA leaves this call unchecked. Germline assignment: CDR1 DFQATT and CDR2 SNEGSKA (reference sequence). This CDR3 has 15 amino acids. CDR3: CSAAYMESGYNEQFF.

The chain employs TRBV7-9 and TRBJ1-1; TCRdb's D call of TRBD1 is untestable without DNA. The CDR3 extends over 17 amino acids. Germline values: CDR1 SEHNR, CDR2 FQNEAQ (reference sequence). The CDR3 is CASSQKQGEEMNTEAFF.

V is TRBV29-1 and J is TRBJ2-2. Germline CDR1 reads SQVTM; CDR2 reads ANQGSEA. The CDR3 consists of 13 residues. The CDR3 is CSAVPGNTGELFF.

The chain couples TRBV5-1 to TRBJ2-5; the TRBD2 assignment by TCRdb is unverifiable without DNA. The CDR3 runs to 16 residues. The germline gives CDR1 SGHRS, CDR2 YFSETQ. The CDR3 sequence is CASSFGSGSTRETQYF.

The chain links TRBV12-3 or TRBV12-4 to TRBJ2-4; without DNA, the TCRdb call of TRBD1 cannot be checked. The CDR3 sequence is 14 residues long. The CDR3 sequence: CASSSSGAKNIQYF.

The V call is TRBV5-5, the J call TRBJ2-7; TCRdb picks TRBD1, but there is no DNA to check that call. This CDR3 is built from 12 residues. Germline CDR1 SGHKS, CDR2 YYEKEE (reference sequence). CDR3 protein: CASRLDSYEQYF.